This T cell receptor beta chain was identified in a study of long-term antiretroviral therapy in people with HIV. An immunoSEQ assay, version v3.0, was performed at survey level. Generated by immunoSEQ multiplex PCR, the TCRdb table keeps only in-frame clones and is missing some. The data show 15,000 to 20,000 clones, around nine tenths seen once. Per donor, a minimum of one pre-ART and a minimum of two post-ART PBMC samples were available. V lost 8 bases and J lost 2; bases outside the gene matches: 13. The CDR3 is made up of 17 amino acids. CDR1 and CDR2 (germline): SNHLY, FYNNEI. The V and J genes are TRBV2 and TRBJ1-3, with 9 bases matching TRBD1. Source: unsorted PBMCs, taken 6.9 years after starting antiretroviral therapy. This TCR was sampled from a man aged 45-65 years with HIV. The CDR3 is CASRKMRDRETGNTIYF. CDR3 DNA: TGTGCCAGCCGGAAGATGAGGGACAGGGAAACTGGAAACACCATATATTTT. The variable domain in full, with the rest retrieved from reference TRBV2 and TRBJ1-3, is EPEVTQTPSHQVTQMGQEVILRCVPISNHLYFYWYRQILGQKVEFLVSFYNNEISEKSEIFDDQFSVERPDGSNFTLKIRSTKLEDSAMYFCASRKMRDRETGNTIYFGEGSWLTVV.